This T cell receptor (beta chain) was documented in a study of blood T cell repertoires in COVID-19. Study-wide background: Acute-phase and convalescent COVID-19 samples originated in the United States, Italy and Spain. In each case, the material was cDNA or gDNA derived from T cells, B-cell-depleted T cells, or PBMCs.

Germline-derived CDR1 and CDR2 are MNHNS and SASEGT. The CDR3 consists of 16 residues. The V gene lost 4 bases and the J gene lost 0 bases, with 14 bases spanning the gap. Authors' data handling: The assay estimated nucleated cells by amplifying reference gene primers. Clones were sequenced by immunoSEQ multiplex PCR, and TCRdb holds only the in-frame ones, with some missing. V, J and clone size were drawn from that table, and D and trimming were deduced from the DNA. This sample has roughly 150,000 clones, with 85% found just once. Sequenced sample: peripheral blood. V usage is TRBV6-1 and J usage is TRBJ2-3; a weak D match, TRBD1 (6 bases). This TCR derives from a man between 50 and 59 years old with acute or convalescent COVID-19. This CDR3 is CASSALQGRSTDTQYF. The CDR3 nucleotides read TGTGCCAGCAGTGCGTTACAGGGCCGGAGCACAGATACGCAGTATTTT.